Detailed here is one T cell receptor (beta chain). Its antigen is undetermined. The data were obtained in a study of regulatory and conventional T cells in RAG deficiency. There are 16 residues in the CDR3. Trimming took 7 bases from V and 3 from J, leaving 19 bases between them. Looked up from germline, CDR1 is LNHDA and CDR2 is SQIVND (reference sequence). Data came from immunoSEQ multiplex PCR; TCRdb stores just in-frame clones and leaves some out. The table has about 29,000 clones, about 95% seen once. General observations from the study: In Omenn syndrome, Treg and Tconv repertoires overlapped >80%. RAG-deficient patients showed markedly lower Shannon entropy and higher Simpson indices than control T-cell subsets.

Blood CD4+ CD25-low CD127-high conventional T cells supplied the genomic DNA template. These same records also appear under a second study, on regulatory T cells. Per that study: The primer mix had 52 TRBV and 13 TRBJ primers. Skewed V and J usage and few unique V-J pairs marked patient repertoires, most in Tregs.

The chain combines TRBV19 with TRBJ1-5; the D is unclear. What was sequenced was CD25- CD4+ T cells sorted from blood. The origin of this receptor is a human donor in good health. CDR3 sequence reads: CASNLSRSPLNQPQHF. The CDR3 DNA sequence: TGTGCCAGTAATCTCTCCCGGAGTCCCCTCAATCAGCCCCAGCATTTT.